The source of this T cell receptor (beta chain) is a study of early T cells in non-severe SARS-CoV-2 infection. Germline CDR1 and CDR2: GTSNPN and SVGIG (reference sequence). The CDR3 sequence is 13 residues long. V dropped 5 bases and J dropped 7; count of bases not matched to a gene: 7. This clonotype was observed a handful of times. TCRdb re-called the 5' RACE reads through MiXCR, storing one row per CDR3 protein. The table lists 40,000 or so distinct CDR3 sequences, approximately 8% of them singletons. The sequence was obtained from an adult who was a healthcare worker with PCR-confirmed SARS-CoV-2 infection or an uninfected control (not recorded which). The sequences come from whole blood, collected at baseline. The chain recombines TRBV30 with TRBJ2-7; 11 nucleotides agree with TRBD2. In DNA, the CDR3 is TGTGCCTGGGCTACTAGCGGGGGAGGTGAGCAGTACTTC. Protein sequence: CAWATSGGGEQYF.